A single sample is the source of the 10 T cell receptor beta chains below, sequenced in a study of PD-1 blockade in classical Hodgkin lymphoma. The assay was immunoSEQ multiplex PCR, and TCRdb's table has in-frame clones only and misses some. The table lists 96,000 or so clones, more than 85% of them singletons. Time point meaning: cycle 4 day 1 (C4D1), after 6 weeks of nivolumab. Every patient experienced relapse after autologous stem cell transplantation, and brentuximab vedotin exposure varied. The source material was peripheral blood mononuclear cells (PBMCs), sampled before the fourth cycle of nivolumab. These receptor sequences come from a human donor with classical Hodgkin lymphoma.

The chain employs TRBV19 and TRBJ2-1; 9 positions match TRBD2. From germline, CDR1 is LNHDA and CDR2 SQIVND (reference sequence). The CDR3 is made up of 16 amino acids. Trimming at V came to 5 bases and at J to 8 bases, leaving 13 bases not matched to a gene. The CDR3 loop reads CASSGYGTSFIDEQFF. The CDR3 coding sequence is TGTGCCAGTAGTGGGTACGGGACTAGCTTTATCGATGAGCAGTTCTTC.

This clone was found once. The rearrangement links TRBV27 to TRBJ1-5; the match to TRBD1 covers 7 bases. From germline, CDR1 is MNHEY and CDR2 SMNVEV (reference sequence). The V gene end was trimmed by 5 bases and the J gene end by 5 bases; junction bases not matched to a gene: 6. CDR3 size: 14 residues. The CDR3 DNA reads as TGTGCCAGCAGTAATACAGGGGTGCATCAGCCCCAGCATTTT. Amino acid sequence: CASSNTGVHQPQHF.

The chain couples TRBV9 to TRBJ2-6, with 10 bases lining up with TRBD1. CDR1 is SGDLS and CDR2 is YYNGEE in the germline V gene. J was trimmed by 0 bases and V by 3 bases; bases with no gene match: 6. This CDR3 region has 18 residues. The CDR3 sequence is CASSERTGGISGANVLTF. Here the CDR3 DNA reads TGTGCCAGCAGCGAAAGGACAGGGGGGATCTCTGGGGCCAACGTCCTGACTTTC.

This clone appeared a single time. V gene TRBV10-3 combines with J gene TRBJ1-5; no firm D call. Germline lookup yields CDR1 ENHRY and CDR2 SYGVKD. The CDR3 is 14 residues long. V was clipped by 6 bases and J by 10 bases, with 19 bases between them. The DNA for the CDR3 is TGTGCCATCAGCCCGGGATCCTTAGAAGGTCCCCAGCATTTT. Translation: CAISPGSLEGPQHF.

The chain combines TRBV19 with TRBJ2-7; 11 bases fit TRBD2. This CDR3 comprises 15 residues. Germline CDR1 LNHDA, CDR2 SQIVND (reference sequence). V was clipped by 1 base and J by 4 bases; unmatched bases: 3. The chain's CDR3 is CASSIAGTSGYEQYF. The CDR3 bases are TGTGCCAGTAGTATAGCCGGGACTAGCGGATACGAGCAGTACTTC.

This CDR3 is CASSYRRDSGANVLTF. The CDR3 DNA reads TGTGCCAGCAGTTACCGACGGGACTCTGGGGCCAACGTCCTGACTTTC. The genes are TRBV6-5 and TRBJ2-6, with D maybe TRBD2 (5 bases). CDR1 is MNHEY, CDR2 SVGAGI, per germline. Trimming stripped 2 bases from V and 0 bases from J, with 8 bases between. This CDR3 has 16 residues.

This chain connects TRBV13 to TRBJ2-7; D could derive from TRBD1 or TRBD2 (5 bases each). The V end lost 0 bases, the J end lost 1 base, and 7 bases lay between the germline ends. Germline values: CDR1 PRHDT, CDR2 FYEKMQ (reference sequence). There are 14 residues in the CDR3. DNA for the CDR3: TGTGCCAGCAGCTTAGGGGGACCGTCCTACGAGCAGTACTTC. Translation gives CASSLGGPSYEQYF. Filled out from reference TRBV13 and TRBJ2-7, the complete variable domain reads AAGVIQSPRHLIKEKRETATLKCYPIPRHDTVYWYQQGPGQDPQFLISFYEKMQSDKGSIPDRFSAQQFSDYHSELNMSSLELGDSALYFCASSLGGPSYEQYFGPGTRLTVT.

The chain uses TRBV29-1 and TRBJ2-6; D perhaps matches TRBD2 (6 bases). This CDR3 region has 16 residues. Germline V CDR1 and CDR2: SQVTM, ANQGSEA. V dropped 8 bases and J dropped 0 bases, with 17 bases sitting between them. The CDR3, as DNA: TGCAGCCCCCTGGAGGGACGGAGCTCTGGGGCCAACGTCCTGACTTTC. Its protein is CSPLEGRSSGANVLTF.

The chain couples TRBV5-1 to TRBJ2-7; D is unclear. The CDR3 sequence is 14 residues long. V dropped 1 base and J dropped 2 bases, with 10 bases sitting between them. Germline lookup yields CDR1 SGHRS and CDR2 YFSETQ. The CDR3 bases are TGCGCCAGCAGCTTGCTATCGTCAACCTACGAGCAGTACTTC. Protein: CASSLLSSTYEQYF.

The V call is TRBV4-1, the J call TRBJ1-1; tentative D call: TRBD1 (6 bases). This CDR3 region has 15 residues. Trimming took off 5 bases at V and 5 bases at J, with 18 bases between the two ends. Germline V lookup: CDR1 MGHRA, CDR2 YSYEKL. The CDR3 here is CASSKEPGGGTEAFF. The CDR3 DNA follows: TGCGCCAGCAGCAAGGAACCAGGAGGGGGAACTGAAGCTTTCTTT.